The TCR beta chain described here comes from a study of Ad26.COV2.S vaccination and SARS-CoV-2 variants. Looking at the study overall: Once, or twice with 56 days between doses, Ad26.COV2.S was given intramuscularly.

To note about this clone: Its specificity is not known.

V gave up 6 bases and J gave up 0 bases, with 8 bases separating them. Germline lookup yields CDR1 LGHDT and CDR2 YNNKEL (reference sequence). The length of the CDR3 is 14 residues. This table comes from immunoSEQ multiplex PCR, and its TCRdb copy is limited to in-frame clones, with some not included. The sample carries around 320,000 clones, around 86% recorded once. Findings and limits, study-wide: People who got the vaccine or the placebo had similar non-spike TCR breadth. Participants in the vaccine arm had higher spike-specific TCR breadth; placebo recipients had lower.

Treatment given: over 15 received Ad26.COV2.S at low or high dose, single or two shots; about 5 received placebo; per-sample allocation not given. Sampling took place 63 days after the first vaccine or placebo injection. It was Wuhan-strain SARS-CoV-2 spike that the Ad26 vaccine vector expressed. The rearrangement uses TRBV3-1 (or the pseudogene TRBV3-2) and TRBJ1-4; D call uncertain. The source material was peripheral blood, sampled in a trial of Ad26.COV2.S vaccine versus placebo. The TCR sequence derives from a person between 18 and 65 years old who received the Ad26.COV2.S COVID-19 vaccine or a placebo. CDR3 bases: TGTGCCAGCAGTCTTAGATCAACTAATGAAAAACTGTTTTTT. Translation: CASSLRSTNEKLFF.